This entry is about one TCR beta chain. The identical CDR3 is also encoded by other nucleotide sequences in the sample. The data were taken from a study of shared clonotypes between healthy human individuals. Study overall: Donor composition was two women and a few men, aged 18 to 49.

At the deep level, the assay was run. Sequencing used immunoSEQ multiplex PCR; TCRdb keeps in-frame clones, though not all of them. The table has about 2.1 million clones, approximately 92% seen once. Trimming cost V 2 bases and J 1 base; bases outside gene matches: 0. CDR1 and CDR2 (germline): SGHVS, FQNEAQ. The CDR3 spans 14 residues. The naive CD8 subset, CD45RO-negative cells positively selected for CCR7, excluded terminally differentiated effector memory CD45RA+ cells. Participating donors were healthy, HIV-negative adults free of recent acute infections or vaccinations. Among the donors, all were Caucasian adults who lived in Nashville, Tennessee.

This clonotype was sampled from a man aged 18-30 years in good health. Some clones in this sample may be carry-over from other donors' samples. The rearrangement links TRBV7-8 to TRBJ2-3; 7 bases match TRBD2. The sequenced sample consisted of naive CD8+ T cells from PBMCs. The CDR3 is CASSLLAGTDTQYF. In DNA, the CDR3 is TGTGCCAGCAGCTTACTAGCGGGCACAGATACGCAGTATTTT.